A selection of T cell receptor beta chains follows, all from one sample in a study of PD-1 blockade in mismatch repair-deficient tumors. The protocol was immunoSEQ multiplex PCR, while the TCRdb copy is restricted to in-frame clones and leaves out a portion. The sample records roughly 79,000 clones, roughly 80% being singletons. The sequencing used peripheral blood, collected 44 weeks after starting pembrolizumab. These receptors were taken from an adult with mismatch repair-deficient cancer. The CDR3 runs from the conserved cysteine through the conserved F or W. Fields, in order: CDR3 protein, CDR3 DNA, V gene, J gene, clone size, D gene. The D gene is left open where the match is weak. For some rows the clone size is stated as once, few or many, or as a class when expanded; others skip it.

CASSSPAGGPYEQYF	TGTGCCAGCAGCTCCCCGGCCGGGGGACCCTACGAGCAGTACTTC	TRBV5-4	TRBJ2-7	NA	NA
CASSVRGLGSGNTIYF	TGTGCCAGCAGTGTCAGGGGACTTGGAAGTGGAAACACCATATATTTT	TRBV6-1	TRBJ1-3	NA	NA
CASRDRGLDYNEQFF	TGTGCCAGTAGGGATAGGGGACTAGACTACAATGAGCAGTTCTTC	TRBV19	TRBJ2-1	once	TRBD2
CASSPREGQNTIYF	TGCGCCAGCAGCCCCCGGGAGGGTCAGAACACCATATATTTT	TRBV4-1	TRBJ1-3	NA	NA
CSVEDVYEQYF	TGCAGCGTTGAAGATGTTTACGAGCAGTACTTC	TRBV29-1	TRBJ2-7	few	NA
CASSFPQGANYEQYF	TGTGCCAGCAGCTTTCCGCAGGGGGCTAACTACGAGCAGTACTTC	TRBV7-9	TRBJ2-7	NA	TRBD1
CASSYSVGSSYNEQFF	TGTGCCAGCAGTTACTCGGTCGGGAGCTCCTACAATGAGCAGTTCTTC	TRBV6-5	TRBJ2-1	NA	NA
CASRRAQETQYF	TGCGCCAGCAGGCGTGCACAAGAGACCCAGTACTTC	TRBV5-1	TRBJ2-5	NA	NA
CASSMGQGKLYGYTF	TGTGCCAGTAGTATGGGACAGGGGAAACTCTATGGCTACACCTTC	TRBV19	TRBJ1-2	once	TRBD1
CASSDYDEQYF	TGTGCCAGCAGTGATTACGACGAGCAGTACTTC	TRBV6-5	TRBJ2-7	NA	NA
CSVVGGVAGYEQYF	TGCAGCGTTGTTGGGGGAGTTGCTGGCTACGAGCAGTACTTC	TRBV29-1	TRBJ2-7	NA	NA